The following is a T cell receptor (beta chain) sequence with its context. Its antigen is not known. This sample is part of a study of regulatory T cells in long-lasting Graves disease. Study summary: Graves' patients who were just diagnosed had used antithyroid drugs for under 3 months.

Described time point: newly diagnosed GD, antithyroid drugs for less than 3 months. RNA from PBMCs was the source of the TCR library. Roughly 10-milliliter peripheral blood samples went into EDTA tubes. Combining iRepertoire HTBI primers with Arm-PCR of CDR3 regions, the authors built TCR beta libraries. TCRdb fed the multiplex PCR reads into MiXCR, producing one record per CDR3 protein. The sample has under 700,000 distinct CDR3 sequences, around 16% seen once. V was trimmed by 5 bases and J by 2 bases, leaving 10 bases between them. Germline V lookup: CDR1 SGHNT, CDR2 YYREEE (reference sequence). The CDR3 has 13 residues. Broader study findings: When disease was persistent, TRBV28, TRBJ1-2 and TRBJ2-5 were the favored segments.

These data were also reused for a study on T cells in Graves' hyperthyroidism and ophthalmopathy.

The TCR was taken from a woman aged 35 to 60 with Graves disease. The input for sequencing was peripheral blood mononuclear cells (PBMCs), taken at new diagnosis, from a patient treated with antithyroid drugs. The rearrangement joins TRBV5-4 to TRBJ2-5; perhaps TRBD2 as D (6 bases). As DNA, the CDR3 is TGTGCCAGCAGACTGGGGGGTCAAGAGACCCAGTACTTC. Its translation: CASRLGGQETQYF.